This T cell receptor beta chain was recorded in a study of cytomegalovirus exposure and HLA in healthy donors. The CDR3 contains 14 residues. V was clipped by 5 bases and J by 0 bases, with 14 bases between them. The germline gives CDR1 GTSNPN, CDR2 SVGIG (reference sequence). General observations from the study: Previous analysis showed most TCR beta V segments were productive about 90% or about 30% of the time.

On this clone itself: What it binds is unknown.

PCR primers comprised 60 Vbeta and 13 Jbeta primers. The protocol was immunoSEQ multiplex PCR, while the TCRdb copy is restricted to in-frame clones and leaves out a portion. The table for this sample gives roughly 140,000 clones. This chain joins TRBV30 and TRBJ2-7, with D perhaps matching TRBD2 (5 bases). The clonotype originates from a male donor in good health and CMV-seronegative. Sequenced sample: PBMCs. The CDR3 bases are TGTGCCTGGGCCTGGGAGCTCGGCTCCTACGAGCAGTACTTC. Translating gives CAWAWELGSYEQYF.